The 15 T cell receptor beta chains in this list originate from one sample, sequenced in a study of graft-versus-host responses after intestinal transplantation. The method was immunoSEQ multiplex PCR; TCRdb's version includes in-frame clones alone and lacks a portion of them. This sample has about 19,000 clones, with about nine tenths found just once. Material: PBMCs, obtained roughly 32 weeks after intestinal transplant. These receptors were collected from a human patient who received an intestinal transplant, so some T cells may come from the graft donor.

On this clone: The same CDR3 can be traced to other DNA sequences in this sample. The J gene is TRBJ2-7, the V gene TRBV5-6; perhaps TRBD2 as D (6 bases). Germline-derived CDR1 and CDR2 are SGHDT and YYEEEE. Between the trimmed V and J ends, which lost 0 bases and 8 bases, there was a span of 21 bases. The CDR3 runs to 16 residues. The CDR3 bases are TGTGCCAGCAGCTTGGGCGGGGCTGGGGGGATCGGGCAGCAGTACTTC. It is translated as CASSLGGAGGIGQQYF.

This sequence joins TRBV9 and TRBJ1-5; no definite D call. CDR3 length: 14 residues. V shed 3 bases and J shed 2 bases, with 9 bases lying between them. Per germline, CDR1 SGDLS and CDR2 YYNGEE. CDR3 in DNA: TGTGCCAGCAGCGGTAAGTGGGGCAATCAGCCCCAGCATTTT. This codes for CASSGKWGNQPQHF.

V gene TRBV28 combines with J gene TRBJ1-1; D uncertain. The V end was cut by 4 bases, the J end by 0 bases, with 12 bases between. The V gene's germline CDR1 is MDHEN and CDR2 SYDVKM. This CDR3 spans 15 amino acids. Here the CDR3 reads CASSSYRLMNTEAFF. The CDR3 DNA reads TGTGCCAGCAGTTCCTACAGATTAATGAACACTGAAGCTTTCTTT.

This clone was counted once. The same CDR3 is also encoded by other DNA sequences in this sample. CDR3 coding DNA: TGTGCCAGCAGCTGGGGGGGTCAACCCCTCCACTTT. This codes for CASSWGGQPLHF. The chain combines TRBV5-6 with TRBJ1-6; D is possibly TRBD1 (5 bases). In germline, CDR1 is SGHDT, CDR2 YYEEEE. V lost 3 bases and J lost 12, with 10 bases in between. The CDR3 has 12 residues.

The J gene is TRBJ2-5, the V gene TRBV27, with a possible D match to TRBD2 (5 bases). Germline V lookup: CDR1 MNHEY, CDR2 SMNVEV (reference sequence). V shed 6 bases and J shed 3 bases, with 11 bases lying between them. This CDR3 spans 13 amino acids. The CDR3 here is CASSLLEEETQYF. For the CDR3, the DNA is TGTGCCAGCAGCCTCTTGGAGGAAGAGACCCAGTACTTC.

Concerning this clone itself: At the DNA level, this CDR3 is encoded by other sequences in the same sample as well. This rearrangement joins TRBV7-9 to TRBJ1-1; no clear D gene. CDR1 SEHNR and CDR2 FQNEAQ come from the germline V gene (reference sequence). The CDR3 loop spans 12 amino acids. The germline V and J ends were trimmed by 3 bases and 6 bases, with 8 bases remaining between them. CDR3 in DNA: TGTGCCAGCAGCTTGGGCGGGGCTGAAGCTTTCTTT. Amino acid sequence: CASSLGGAEAFF.

V and J are TRBV9 and TRBJ2-5; D ambiguous. The CDR3 contains 14 residues. Germline V gene sequence: CDR1 SGDLS, CDR2 YYNGEE. Trimming removed 4 bases from V and 1 base from J, with 11 bases in between. Written as DNA, the CDR3 is TGTGCCAGCAGCCAGAGGTACAGCCAAGAGACCCAGTACTTC. It is translated as CASSQRYSQETQYF.

This chain uses TRBV13 with TRBJ2-3, with 7 positions matching TRBD2. CDR1 is PRHDT, CDR2 FYEKMQ, per germline (reference sequence). The junction had 6 bases not matched to a gene; V was cut back by 2 bases and J by 7 bases. The CDR3 sequence is 14 residues long. The CDR3 sequence is CASSLRDYKNTQYF. The CDR3 nucleotides are TGTGCCAGCAGCTTAAGGGACTACAAGAATACGCAGTATTTT.

This chain links TRBV6-5 with TRBJ2-5; possible D gene TRBD2, 5 bases. Germline CDR1 reads MNHEY; CDR2 reads SVGAGI. The length of the CDR3 is 15 residues. With 1 base removed from V and 2 bases from J, the gap between germline ends came to 11 bases. As DNA, the CDR3 is TGTGCCAGCAGTTACTACGGAGGCGGGCAAGAGACCCAGTACTTC. Amino acid sequence: CASSYYGGGQETQYF.

The V and J genes are TRBV5-4 and TRBJ1-2; no clear D gene. The V gene lost 3 bases and the J gene lost 8 bases, with 8 bases spanning the gap. The CDR3 totals 11 residues. Germline CDR1 reads SGHNT; CDR2 reads YYREEE (reference sequence). The DNA for the CDR3 is TGTGCCAGCAGCTCTGCCGGAGGCTACACCTTC. Its protein product is CASSSAGGYTF.

The chain recombines TRBV7-8 with TRBJ2-5, with 9 positions matching TRBD2. Germline lookup yields CDR1 SGHVS and CDR2 FQNEAQ. This CDR3 comprises 17 residues. V lost 1 base to trimming and J lost 1 base; unmatched junction nucleotides: 7. The CDR3 loop is CASSLGVAGAPQETQYF. DNA of the CDR3: TGTGCCAGCAGCTTAGGTGTAGCGGGGGCCCCCCAAGAGACCCAGTACTTC.

J is TRBJ1-2 and V is TRBV2; D is uncertain. Trimming cost V 4 bases and J 4 bases, with 13 bases left between them. CDR3 length equals 14 residues. CDR1 is SNHLY, CDR2 FYNNEI, per germline. As DNA, the CDR3 is TGTGCCAGCAGTGGAAGTTTATTCGGCTATGGCTACACCTTC. Residues: CASSGSLFGYGYTF.

This chain uses TRBV21-1 with TRBJ2-3; the table's D call of TRBD2 was not tested on the DNA. TRBV21-1 is flagged as a pseudogene. This CDR3 has 18 amino acids. For the CDR3, the DNA is TGTGCCAGCTTAGGGACTAGCGGGGTTGAGCCTAGCACAGATACGCAGTATTTT. As protein: CASLGTSGVEPSTDTQYF.

J is TRBJ1-1 and V is TRBV6-6; D is uncertain. The V and J ends lost 3 bases and 1 base respectively, with 12 bases between them. The CDR3 runs to 15 residues. Per the germline V gene, CDR1 is MNHNY and CDR2 is SVGAGI (reference sequence). This chain's CDR3 is CASSYRQATNTEAFF. The DNA for the CDR3 is TGTGCCAGCAGTTATCGGCAGGCTACGAACACTGAAGCTTTCTTT.

V usage is TRBV4-2 and J usage is TRBJ1-5; D is perhaps TRBD1 (5 bases). Germline V lookup: CDR1 LGHNA, CDR2 YNFKEQ. The CDR3 totals 16 residues. Trimming took off 0 bases at V and 0 bases at J, with 9 bases between the two ends. The CDR3 spells CASSQEAGYSNQPQHF. The CDR3 coding sequence is TGTGCCAGCAGCCAAGAGGCAGGGTATAGCAATCAGCCCCAGCATTTT.